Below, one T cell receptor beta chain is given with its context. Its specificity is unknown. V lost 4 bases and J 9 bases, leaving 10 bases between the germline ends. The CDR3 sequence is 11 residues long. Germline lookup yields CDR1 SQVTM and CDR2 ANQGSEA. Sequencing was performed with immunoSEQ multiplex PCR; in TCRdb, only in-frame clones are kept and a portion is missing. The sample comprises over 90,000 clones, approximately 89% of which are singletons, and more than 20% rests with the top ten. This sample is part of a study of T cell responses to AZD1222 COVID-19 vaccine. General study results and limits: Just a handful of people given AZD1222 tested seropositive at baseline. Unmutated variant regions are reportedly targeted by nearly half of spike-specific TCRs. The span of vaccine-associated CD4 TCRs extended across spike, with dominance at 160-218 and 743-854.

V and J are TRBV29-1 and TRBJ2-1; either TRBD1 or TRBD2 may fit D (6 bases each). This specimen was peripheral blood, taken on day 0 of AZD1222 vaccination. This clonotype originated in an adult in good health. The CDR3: CSVAQGGEQFF. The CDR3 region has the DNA TGCAGCGTTGCACAGGGAGGTGAGCAGTTCTTC.